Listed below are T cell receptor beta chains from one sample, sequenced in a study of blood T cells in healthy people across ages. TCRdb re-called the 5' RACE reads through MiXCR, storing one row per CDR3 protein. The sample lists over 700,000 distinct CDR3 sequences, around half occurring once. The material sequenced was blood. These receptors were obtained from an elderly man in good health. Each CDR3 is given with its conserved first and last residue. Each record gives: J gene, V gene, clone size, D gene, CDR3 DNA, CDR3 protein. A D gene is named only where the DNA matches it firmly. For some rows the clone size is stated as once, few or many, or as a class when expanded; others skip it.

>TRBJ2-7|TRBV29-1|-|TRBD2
TGCAGCGTCGGGGGGGAAGGGGGGGACGAGCAGTACTTC
CSVGGEGGDEQYF
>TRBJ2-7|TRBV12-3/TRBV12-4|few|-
TGTGCCAGCAGTTTAATGGTTGGGGCCGAGCAGTACTTC
CASSLMVGAEQYF
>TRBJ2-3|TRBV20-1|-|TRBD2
TGCAGTGCTAGGGTTAGCGGGAGGCTCACAGATACGCAGTATTTT
CSARVSGRLTDTQYF
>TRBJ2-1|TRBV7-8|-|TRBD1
TGTGCCAGCAGCTTAGTTCCGGGACAGGGCTATGAGCAGTTCTTC
CASSLVPGQGYEQFF
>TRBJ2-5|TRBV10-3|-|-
TGTGCCATCAGCCCTGGCGGGACGGCAATCGGGGAGACCCAGTACTTC
CAISPGGTAIGETQYF
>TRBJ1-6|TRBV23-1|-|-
TGCGCCAGCAGTCAATCTGGGTGGGGGTATTCACCCCTCCACTTT
CASSQSGWGYSPLHF
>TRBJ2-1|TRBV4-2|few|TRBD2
TGTGCCAGCAGCCAAGACGACCTAGCGGGAGGGGGCAATGAGCAGTTCTTC
CASSQDDLAGGGNEQFF
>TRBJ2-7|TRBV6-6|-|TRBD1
TGTGCCAGCAGTTACTCGGCAGGGGGTGACAATGAGCAGTACTTC
CASSYSAGGDNEQYF
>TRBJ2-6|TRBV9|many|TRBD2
TGTGCCAGCAGCCCCCATATCGGACTAGCGGGGGCCAACGTCCTGACTTTC
CASSPHIGLAGANVLTF
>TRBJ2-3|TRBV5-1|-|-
TGCGCCAGCAGCTTGGGGGCTACAAACACAGATACGCAGTATTTT
CASSLGATNTDTQYF
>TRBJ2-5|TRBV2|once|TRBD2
TGTGCCAGCAGTGAGAGCGGGATCCGCCAAGAGTCCCAGTACTTC
CASSESGIRQESQYF
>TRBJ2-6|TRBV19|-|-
TGTGCCAGTAGTCGAACCATAGGTGGGGCCAACGTCCTGACTTTC
CASSRTIGGANVLTF
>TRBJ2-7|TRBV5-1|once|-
TGCGCCAGCAGCTTGGAATCTGGTCTCGAGCAGTACTTC
CASSLESGLEQYF
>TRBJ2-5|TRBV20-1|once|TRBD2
TGCAGTGCTAGTCATCTAGCGGGAGGGCCAAGGGAGCAGTACTTC
CSASHLAGGPREQYF
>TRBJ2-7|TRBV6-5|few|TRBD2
TGTGCCAGCACCCCTGTTGGGCGGGAGGGCCATGAGCAGTACTTC
CASTPVGREGHEQYF
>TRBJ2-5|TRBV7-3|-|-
TGTGCCAGCATCTTTGGGAGCCAAGAGACCCAGTACTTC
CASIFGSQETQYF
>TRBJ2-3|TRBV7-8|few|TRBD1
TGTGCCAGCAGCTTAGGCCGGACAGGGGGAATCAGAGACGCGTATTTT
CASSLGRTGGIRDAYF
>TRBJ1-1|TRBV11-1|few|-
TGTGCCAGCAAGAACAGAGGACAAAGCAAGTGGGCTTTCTTT
CASKNRGQSKWAFF
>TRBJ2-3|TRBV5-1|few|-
TGCGCCAGCAGCCTCCAAGCGTCCTACACAGATACGCAGTATTTT
CASSLQASYTDTQYF
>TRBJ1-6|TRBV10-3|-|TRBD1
TGTGCCATCAGTGCGGGACAGGGAATAAATTCACCCCTCCACTTT
CAISAGQGINSPLHF
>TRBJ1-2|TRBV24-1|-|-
TGTGCCACCAGTGATTTATCGGGGCTTGGCTACACCTTC
CATSDLSGLGYTF
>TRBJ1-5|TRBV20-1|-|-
TGCAGTGCTAGAGTGAGGGGCGCAGGACAGCCCCAGCATTTT
CSARVRGAGQPQHF
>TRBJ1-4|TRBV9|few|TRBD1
TGTGCCAGCAGCGCGGAAGGGGGCTGGGATGAAAAACTGTTTTTT
CASSAEGGWDEKLFF
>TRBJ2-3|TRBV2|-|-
TGTGCCAGCAGGGGGGTAGCGCAAGATACGCAGTATTTT
CASRGVAQDTQYF
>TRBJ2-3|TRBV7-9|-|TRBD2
TGTGCCAGCAGCCCCCGACAGCGGGAGACTGATACGCAGTATTTT
CASSPRQRETDTQYF
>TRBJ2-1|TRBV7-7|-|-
TGTGCTAGCAGCTTAAGCTCAATTTCTTACGAGCAGTTCTTC
CASSLSSISYEQFF
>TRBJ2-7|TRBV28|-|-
TGTGCCAGCAGGCGGACAGAAAAGTACGAGCAGTACTTC
CASRRTEKYEQYF
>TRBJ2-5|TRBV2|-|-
TGTGCCAGCAGTTCAGGGGCCTCTAGGGCTAGGGAGACCCAGTACTTC
CASSSGASRARETQYF
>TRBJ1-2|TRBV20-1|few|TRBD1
TGCAGTGCTAGAGAGGCCAGGGGGAAGTATAACTATGGCTACACCTTC
CSAREARGKYNYGYTF
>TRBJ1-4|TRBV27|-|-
TGTGCCAGCAGTTTAGCCCCTGGGATTGAAAAACTGTTTTTT
CASSLAPGIEKLFF
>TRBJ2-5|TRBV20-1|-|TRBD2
TGCAGTGCTACGACTAGCGGGAGGCCCTTTGCCCAGTACTTC
CSATTSGRPFAQYF
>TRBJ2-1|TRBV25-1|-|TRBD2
TGTGCCAGCAGTAGTACTAGCGACAGCAATGAGCAGTTCTTC
CASSSTSDSNEQFF
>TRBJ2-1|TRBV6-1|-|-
TGTGCCAGCTTTCGAAGGGGGGGCTACAATGAGCAGTTCTTC
CASFRRGGYNEQFF
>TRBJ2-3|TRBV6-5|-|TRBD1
TGTGCCAGCAGCCGCGACAGGGAAGGGAGATACGCGTATTTT
CASSRDREGRYAYF
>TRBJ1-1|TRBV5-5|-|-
TGTGCCAGCAGCTTGTGGGGGTTGAGCACTGAAGCTTTCTTT
CASSLWGLSTEAFF
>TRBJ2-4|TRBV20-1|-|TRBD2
TGCAGTGCTACATTAGCGGGAGGGGGGAGTAAAAACATTCAGTACTTC
CSATLAGGGSKNIQYF
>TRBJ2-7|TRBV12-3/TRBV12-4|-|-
TGTGCCAGCAGTTTAGAGGGACTGACCTGCGAGCAGTACTTC
CASSLEGLTCEQYF
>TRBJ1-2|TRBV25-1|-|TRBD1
TGTGCCAGCAGTGAATCCGGGGACAGAGCTAACTATGGCTACACCTTC
CASSESGDRANYGYTF
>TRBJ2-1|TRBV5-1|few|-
TGCGCCAGCAGCTTGGAAAGGGGTAGGAAAAATGAGCAGTTCTTC
CASSLERGRKNEQFF
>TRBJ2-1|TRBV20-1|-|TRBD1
TGCAGTGCGCCGGGACAGGGTGGAGGGTCTACCTACAATGAGCAGTTCTTC
CSAPGQGGGSTYNEQFF